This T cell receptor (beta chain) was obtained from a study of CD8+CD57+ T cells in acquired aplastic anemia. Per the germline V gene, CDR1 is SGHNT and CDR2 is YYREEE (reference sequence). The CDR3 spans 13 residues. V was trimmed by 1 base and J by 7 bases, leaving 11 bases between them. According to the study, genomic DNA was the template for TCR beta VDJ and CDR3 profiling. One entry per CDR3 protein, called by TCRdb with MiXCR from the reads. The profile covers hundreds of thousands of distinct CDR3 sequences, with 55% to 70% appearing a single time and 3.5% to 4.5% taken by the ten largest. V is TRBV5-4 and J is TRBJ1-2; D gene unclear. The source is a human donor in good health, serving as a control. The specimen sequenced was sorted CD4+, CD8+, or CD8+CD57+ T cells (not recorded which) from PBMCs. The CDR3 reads CASSLKEGFGYTF. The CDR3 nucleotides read TGTGCCAGCAGCTTGAAAGAGGGTTTTGGCTACACCTTC.